Described below is a single T cell receptor (beta chain) sequence and its context. The protocol was immunoSEQ multiplex PCR, while the TCRdb copy is restricted to in-frame clones and leaves out a portion. The table includes 250,000 or so clones, approximately 88% detected once. From germline, CDR1 is MNHEY and CDR2 SMNVEV (reference sequence). Trimming cost V 4 bases and J 3 bases; bases outside gene matches: 6. The CDR3 runs 15 residues. This specimen comes from a study of blood T cell repertoires in COVID-19. About the study: T cells, B-cell-depleted T cells, or PBMCs provided the cDNA or gDNA that served as material.

Participant reports of clinical history set cohort assignment. The source material was PBMCs or T cells enriched from blood (not recorded which). The rearrangement uses TRBV27 and TRBJ1-5; 7 bases fit TRBD1. The receptor was derived from a woman aged 40 to 49 who had been exposed to COVID-19. CDR3 protein: CASSSRQGFNQPQHF. The CDR3 nucleotides are TGTGCCAGCAGTTCTAGACAGGGATTCAATCAGCCCCAGCATTTT.